Sequencing of this TCR beta chain was carried out in a study of blood T cell repertoires in COVID-19. Data came from immunoSEQ multiplex PCR; TCRdb stores just in-frame clones and leaves some out. The data contain around 170,000 clones, less than 90% of them seen just once; the ten biggest clones take up 7% to 7.5%. With 5 bases clipped from V and 8 bases from J, the junction kept 2 bases outside the gene matches. Per the germline V gene, CDR1 is DFQATT and CDR2 is SNEGSKA (reference sequence). The CDR3 extends over 11 amino acids. The receptor's source is a woman in her fifties or sixties who had recovered from COVID-19. Sequences were obtained from PBMCs or T cells enriched from blood (not recorded which). The chain couples TRBV20-1 to TRBJ2-1, with 8 bases that match TRBD2. CDR3 nucleotides: TGCAGTGCTCAGCGGGAGCATGAGCAGTTCTTC. The encoded protein is CSAQREHEQFF.